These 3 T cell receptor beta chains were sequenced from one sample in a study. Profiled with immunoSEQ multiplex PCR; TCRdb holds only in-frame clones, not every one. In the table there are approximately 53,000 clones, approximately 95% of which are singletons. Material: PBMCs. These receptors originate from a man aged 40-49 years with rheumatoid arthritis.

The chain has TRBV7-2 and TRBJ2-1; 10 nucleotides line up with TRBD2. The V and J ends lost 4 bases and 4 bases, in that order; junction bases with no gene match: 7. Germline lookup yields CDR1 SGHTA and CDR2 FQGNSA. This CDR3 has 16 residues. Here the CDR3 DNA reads TGTGCCAGCAGCTCTAGCGGGAGTAAAGAGTACAATGAGCAGTTCTTC. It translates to CASSSSGSKEYNEQFF.

The CDR3 loop reads CAISGMGGTEAFF. The CDR3 DNA reads as TGTGCCATCAGCGGGATGGGGGGCACTGAAGCTTTCTTT. The chain couples TRBV10-3 to TRBJ1-1; TRBD1 might be the D (5 bases). The CDR3 is made up of 13 amino acids. V was clipped by 6 bases and J by 4 bases, with 12 bases between them. Germline V gives CDR1 ENHRY, CDR2 SYGVKD.

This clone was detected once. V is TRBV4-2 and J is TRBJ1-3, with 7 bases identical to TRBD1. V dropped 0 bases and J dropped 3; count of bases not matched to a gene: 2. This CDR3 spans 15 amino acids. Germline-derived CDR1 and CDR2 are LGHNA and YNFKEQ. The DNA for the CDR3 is TGTGCCAGCAGCCAAGACAGGGGGGTTGGAAACACCATATATTTT. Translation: CASSQDRGVGNTIYF.